These T cell receptor beta chains were read from a single sample in a study of radiotherapy plus CTLA-4 blockade in lung cancer. The data were produced by immunoSEQ multiplex PCR, yet TCRdb's version contains in-frame clones alone and is incomplete. The table shows 80,000 to 100,000 clones, with around 86% occurring only once. Sequences were derived from peripheral blood, sampled from a patient treated with radiotherapy plus ipilimumab. The receptors derive from a human donor with non-small cell lung cancer who had a partial response to radiotherapy plus ipilimumab. CDR3s include the opening cysteine and the closing phenylalanine or tryptophan. A D gene is named only where the DNA matches it firmly. Only part of the rows carry a size: once, few, many, or a class if the clone is expanded.

>TRBD1|TRBJ1-5|TRBV19|NA
TGTGCCAGTAGTATAGCTAGACAGGGTTCCCTAAATCAGCCCCAGCATTTT
CASSIARQGSLNQPQHF
>NA|TRBJ2-7|TRBV28|NA
TGTGCCAGCAGTTTGGGAGCATCCTACGAGCAGTACTTC
CASSLGASYEQYF
>NA|TRBJ2-5|TRBV14|NA
TGTGCCAGCAGCCCAACGGGCAGGGTAAAGACGGAGACCCAGTACTTC
CASSPTGRVKTETQYF
>TRBD2|TRBJ2-2|TRBV4-1|NA
TGCGCCAGCAGCCAAGATCGTAGTACTAGGACTAGCGGGAGAACCGGGGAGCTGTTTTTT
CASSQDRSTRTSGRTGELFF
>TRBD1|TRBJ2-3|TRBV10-2|NA
TGCGCCAGCACCCCGGGACAGGGAAGAACAGATACGCAGTATTTT
CASTPGQGRTDTQYF
>TRBD2|TRBJ2-3|TRBV5-1|NA
TGCGCCAGCCGTTTCTTAGCGGGATCTAGCACAGATACGCAGTATTTT
CASRFLAGSSTDTQYF
>NA|TRBJ2-1|TRBV7-3|few
TGTGCCAGCAGCCAAGGCCAGCGTAGCTACAATGAGCAGTTCTTC
CASSQGQRSYNEQFF
>TRBD1|TRBJ2-7|TRBV14|NA
TGTGCCAGCAGCCCCGGACAGGCACTTCAGCAGTACTTC
CASSPGQALQQYF
>NA|TRBJ1-4|TRBV19|few
TGTGCCAGTAGTACTTTAAACGGACTTTCTAATGAAAAACTGTTTTTT
CASSTLNGLSNEKLFF
>NA|TRBJ2-1|TRBV4-2|NA
TGTGCCAGCACCCTGCATGGGGCAAACAATGAGCAGTTCTTC
CASTLHGANNEQFF
>TRBD2|TRBJ2-1|TRBV9|NA
TGTGCCAGCAGCGAGAGGGGATTAGCGGGAGGGCCACAGAATGAGCAGTTCTTC
CASSERGLAGGPQNEQFF
>NA|TRBJ2-5|TRBV19|NA
TGTGCCAGTAGTAGGTCAGCGCAAGAGACCCAGTACTTC
CASSRSAQETQYF
>TRBD2|TRBJ2-1|TRBV27|NA
TGTGCCAGCAGAAGACTAGCCGGGAGGCCCTACAATGAGCAGTTCTTC
CASRRLAGRPYNEQFF
>NA|TRBJ1-1|TRBV27|NA
TGTGCCAGCAGTTACAGGAGTGTTGACACTGAAGCTTTCTTT
CASSYRSVDTEAFF
>NA|TRBJ2-3|TRBV29-1|NA
TGCAGCGTTCGGGATTCGGGGACGGGGGCAGATACGCAGTATTTT
CSVRDSGTGADTQYF
>TRBD2|TRBJ2-1|TRBV9|NA
TGTGCCAGCAGCCCTGGGACTAGAGGTTGGGATGAGCAGTTCTTC
CASSPGTRGWDEQFF
>NA|TRBJ1-5|TRBV7-9|NA
TGTGCCAGCAGCGCACAGGGCGATCAGCCCCAGCATTTT
CASSAQGDQPQHF
>NA|TRBJ1-2|TRBV2|few
TGTGCCAGCAGTGCCAGGGTTCGTGGCTACACCTTC
CASSARVRGYTF
>NA|TRBJ2-5|TRBV9|once
TGTGCCAGCAGCGTTATAGCGGCTTCGGAGACCCAGTACTTC
CASSVIAASETQYF
>TRBD1|TRBJ2-3|TRBV7-3|NA
TGTGCCAGCAGCTCGACAGGGACAGATACGCAGTATTTT
CASSSTGTDTQYF
>NA|TRBJ2-2|TRBV5-1|NA
TGCGCCAGCAGCTTAATCCCTAGCGGATCCAGGGGCGGGGAGCTGTTTTTT
CASSLIPSGSRGGELFF
>TRBD2|TRBJ2-7|TRBV18|NA
TGTGCCACAAGCGGGGGACTAGCCCCAAACGAGCAGTACTTC
CATSGGLAPNEQYF
>NA|TRBJ2-3|TRBV9|NA
TGTGCCAGCACCATACAGGGCTGGGAAGATACGCAGTATTTT
CASTIQGWEDTQYF
>NA|TRBJ1-5|TRBV5-1|NA
TGCGCCAGCAGCTTGGAAGCAGGGGGCAATCAGCCCCAGCATTTT
CASSLEAGGNQPQHF
>TRBD1|TRBJ1-1|TRBV7-8|few
TGTGCCAGCAGCCTTACAGGGGGCAACACTGAAGCTTTCTTT
CASSLTGGNTEAFF
>NA|TRBJ2-1|TRBV2|once
TGTGCCAGCAGTGAACGAACAGTTTCCTACAATGAGCAGTTCTTC
CASSERTVSYNEQFF
>TRBD1|TRBJ2-5|TRBV9|NA
TGTGCCAGCAGCGTAACGGGACAGCAAGAGACCCAGTACTTC
CASSVTGQQETQYF
>NA|TRBJ2-7|TRBV7-2|NA
TGTGCCAGCAGCTTAGTCGGAAGGGGAACGGGTTACGAGCAGTACTTC
CASSLVGRGTGYEQYF
>NA|TRBJ2-7|TRBV10-2|NA
TGCGCCAGCAGGGAGACTCGCGGGGAGCAGTACTTC
CASRETRGEQYF
>NA|TRBJ2-7|TRBV6-1|NA
TGTGCCAGCACCCCGGGACAAGCCTACGAGCAGTACTTC
CASTPGQAYEQYF
>NA|TRBJ2-3|TRBV10-3|few
TGTGCCACCATTCGGGGTGAGACTATCACAGATACGCAGTATTTT
CATIRGETITDTQYF
>TRBD1|TRBJ2-4|TRBV28|NA
TGTGCCAGCAGTCATCAGGGGGCGATAGCCAAAAACATTCAGTACTTC
CASSHQGAIAKNIQYF
>NA|TRBJ2-5|TRBV7-3|NA
TGTGCCAGCAGCTTAGGGAGGGGGTGGAGGGCCGGGGAGACCCAGTACTTC
CASSLGRGWRAGETQYF
>TRBD2|TRBJ2-1|TRBV29-1|NA
TGCAGCTCCCGCGGCCTAGCGGGAGGGCCCCATCTTAGCTCCTACAATGAGCAGTTCTTC
CSSRGLAGGPHLSSYNEQFF
>NA|TRBJ2-7|TRBV28|NA
TGTGCCAGCAGTTTCCGCGTCACAGGGTGGGAGCAGTACTTC
CASSFRVTGWEQYF
>TRBD2|TRBJ2-1|TRBV6-5|NA
TGTGCCAGCAGTAAGCTCGGGACTAGTTTTTTGGAGCAGTTCTTC
CASSKLGTSFLEQFF
>NA|TRBJ2-1|TRBV7-2|once
TGTGCCAGCAGCTCGGGACATACCTGGGGCAATGAGCAGTTCTTC
CASSSGHTWGNEQFF